The rows below give T cell receptor beta chains drawn from one sample of a study of cytomegalovirus exposure and HLA in healthy donors. Assay used: immunoSEQ multiplex PCR; TCRdb lists only in-frame clones, some missing. The repertoire holds around 140,000 clones, with around two thirds as singletons. Sequenced sample: PBMCs. The source is a male donor in good health and CMV-seronegative. Each CDR3 is given with its conserved first and last residue. D genes are given only for firm matches. Clone size is given for some rows only: seen once, a few or many times, or a class if the clone is expanded.

CDR3	DNA	V	J	D	size
CAISESQDNPNTEAFF	TGTGCCATCAGTGAGTCCCAGGACAACCCGAACACTGAAGCTTTCTTT	TRBV10-3	TRBJ1-1	NA	NA
CASSLGGLAGGTYNEQFF	TGTGCCAGCAGCTTAGGGGGACTAGCGGGGGGAACCTACAATGAGCAGTTCTTC	TRBV7-8	TRBJ2-1	TRBD2	NA
CASSSRLGTSGGEAKNIQYF	TGTGCCAGCAGCTCCAGGTTGGGGACTAGCGGGGGGGAAGCCAAAAACATTCAGTACTTC	TRBV7-8	TRBJ2-4	TRBD2	NA
CASSLEVGGPGYNSPLHF	TGCGCCAGCAGCTTGGAGGTGGGGGGTCCGGGATATAATTCACCCCTCCACTTT	TRBV5-1	TRBJ1-6	NA	NA
CAISQSGVSGTEAFF	TGTGCCATCAGTCAGTCAGGGGTCAGTGGCACTGAAGCTTTCTTT	TRBV10-3	TRBJ1-1	NA	few
CASRPPQSGNTIYF	TGTGCCAGCAGGCCCCCCCAGTCTGGAAACACCATATATTTT	TRBV11-2	TRBJ1-3	NA	NA
CASSMARDGLGEKLFF	TGTGCCAGTAGTATGGCTCGGGATGGGCTCGGTGAAAAACTGTTTTTT	TRBV19	TRBJ1-4	NA	few
CASSIDLPTGLIYGYTF	TGTGCCAGTAGTATAGACCTTCCGACAGGGTTGATCTATGGCTACACCTTC	TRBV19	TRBJ1-2	TRBD1	NA
CASSAGQGAQPQHF	TGTGCCAGCAGTGCGGGACAGGGGGCACAGCCCCAGCATTTT	TRBV2	TRBJ1-5	TRBD1	NA
CASSPLTGGYGYTF	TGTGCCAGCAGCCCTTTGACAGGCGGCTATGGCTACACCTTC	TRBV7-8	TRBJ1-2	NA	NA
CASSDPGQLFSGNTIYF	TGTGCCAGTAGCGATCCGGGACAGTTATTCTCTGGAAACACCATATATTTT	TRBV19	TRBJ1-3	TRBD1	NA
CASRVTGGDTQYF	TGTGCCAGCAGGGTGACAGGGGGAGATACGCAGTATTTT	TRBV6-5	TRBJ2-3	TRBD1	NA
CSVEDRQGEIYNEQFF	TGCAGCGTTGAAGATCGGCAGGGGGAAATATACAATGAGCAGTTCTTC	TRBV29-1	TRBJ2-1	TRBD1	NA
CASSQERGGQETQYF	TGCGCCAGCAGCCAAGAGCGGGGGGGCCAAGAGACCCAGTACTTC	TRBV5-4	TRBJ2-5	TRBD2	few
CASNSIRDRSLNSNQPQHF	TGTGCCAGTAACTCAATCCGGGACAGATCTCTTAATAGCAATCAGCCCCAGCATTTT	TRBV19	TRBJ1-5	TRBD1	once
CASSNTGGSETQYF	TGTGCCAGCAGCAACACAGGGGGCTCAGAGACCCAGTACTTC	TRBV11-2	TRBJ2-5	TRBD1	once
CASKVTVHGNQPQHF	TGTGCCAGTAAGGTCACAGTACACGGCAATCAGCCCCAGCATTTT	TRBV19	TRBJ1-5	NA	NA
CASRPGGTSGGLNTQYF	TGCGCCAGTCGCCCTGGGGGGACTAGCGGGGGTTTAAATACGCAGTATTTT	TRBV5-1	TRBJ2-3	TRBD2	NA
CASSLGQGLRHEQYF	TGTGCCAGCAGCTTAGGTCAGGGGTTGAGGCACGAGCAGTACTTC	TRBV7-6	TRBJ2-7	NA	NA
CASSLRWGQGYEQYF	TGCGCCAGCAGCTTGCGGTGGGGACAGGGCTACGAGCAGTACTTC	TRBV5-1	TRBJ2-7	TRBD1	NA
CASASTGGVDEQYF	TGTGCCAGCGCCTCGACAGGGGGTGTCGACGAGCAGTACTTC	TRBV9	TRBJ2-7	TRBD1	NA
CASSEVADTSYEQYF	TGTGCCAGCAGTGAAGTTGCTGACACCTCCTACGAGCAGTACTTC	TRBV6-1	TRBJ2-7	NA	few
CASSGTGGNQPQHF	TGTGCCAGCAGTGGGACAGGGGGGAATCAGCCCCAGCATTTT	TRBV2	TRBJ1-5	TRBD1	few
CASSTQGALDGYTF	TGCGCCAGCAGCACCCAGGGGGCCTTGGATGGCTACACCTTC	TRBV5-1	TRBJ1-2	TRBD1	NA
CASSPSGDTQYF	TGTGCCAGCAGTCCGAGCGGGGATACGCAGTATTTT	TRBV6-5	TRBJ2-3	NA	NA
CASSLDSSYGYTF	TGCGCCAGCAGTTTGGACAGCAGCTATGGCTACACCTTC	TRBV5-1	TRBJ1-2	NA	few
CASSIPDSPEAFF	TGTGCCAGTAGTATTCCTGACAGCCCTGAAGCTTTCTTT	TRBV19	TRBJ1-1	NA	NA
CASSPGQGRPQHF	TGTGCCAGCAGCCCCGGACAGGGCCGGCCCCAGCATTTT	TRBV6-5	TRBJ1-5	TRBD1	NA
CASSETDRSYNSPLHF	TGTGCCAGTAGCGAAACGGACAGATCTTATAATTCACCCCTCCACTTT	TRBV19	TRBJ1-6	NA	NA
CASSLGVAGVYEQYF	TGTGCCAGCAGCTTAGGCGTAGCGGGGGTATACGAGCAGTACTTC	TRBV13	TRBJ2-7	TRBD2	NA
CASDSRSGYEQYF	TGTGCCTCAGACAGCAGATCGGGCTACGAGCAGTACTTC	TRBV30	TRBJ2-7	NA	once
CASSRPGTAFANYGYTF	TGCGCCAGCAGCCGGCCCGGGACAGCATTCGCTAACTATGGCTACACCTTC	TRBV4-1	TRBJ1-2	TRBD1	NA
CASSLLRGTEAFF	TGTGCCAGCAGCTTATTAAGGGGCACTGAAGCTTTCTTT	TRBV7-2	TRBJ1-1	NA	few
CASSPGGGETQYF	TGTGCCAGCAGCCCAGGTGGGGGGGAGACCCAGTACTTC	TRBV7-3	TRBJ2-5	NA	few
CASSPRSDTQYF	TGTGCCAGCAGCCCGAGGTCAGATACGCAGTATTTT	TRBV5-8	TRBJ2-3	NA	NA
CASSLTVAGGPDTQYF	TGTGCCAGCAGCTTAACAGTAGCGGGGGGTCCGGATACGCAGTATTTT	TRBV11-2	TRBJ2-3	TRBD2	NA
CASSDTGSLWDGYTF	TGTGCCAGCAGTGATACGGGGTCCCTTTGGGATGGCTACACCTTC	TRBV2	TRBJ1-2	NA	once
CASSHVPGSYEQYF	TGTGCCAGCAGCCACGTCCCCGGGAGCTACGAGCAGTACTTC	TRBV5-6	TRBJ2-7	NA	few
CASSPSNTGELFF	TGTGCCAGCAGCCCATCCAACACCGGGGAGCTGTTTTTT	TRBV2	TRBJ2-2	NA	NA
CASRVGGGAGELFF	TGTGCCAGCAGAGTAGGGGGTGGTGCCGGGGAGCTGTTTTTT	TRBV2	TRBJ2-2	NA	few
CASSENRANTEAFF	TGTGCCAGCAGTGAAAACAGGGCGAACACTGAAGCTTTCTTT	TRBV27	TRBJ1-1	NA	NA
CASPARAGGETQYF	TGCGCCAGCCCCGCTCGGGCGGGGGGAGAGACCCAGTACTTC	TRBV23-1	TRBJ2-5	TRBD2	NA
CASSFSGGSNEQYF	TGTGCCAGCAGCTTCAGCGGGGGTTCTAACGAGCAGTACTTC	TRBV7-9	TRBJ2-7	TRBD2	few
CASSIDDEGTEAFF	TGTGCCAGTAGTATAGATGACGAGGGCACTGAAGCTTTCTTT	TRBV19	TRBJ1-1	NA	NA
CASPKRGTGAHSGANVLTF	TGTGCCAGCCCAAAACGGGGGACAGGGGCTCACTCTGGGGCCAACGTCCTGACTTTC	TRBV7-9	TRBJ2-6	TRBD1	NA
CASSSAGVSNQPQHF	TGTGCCAGCAGCTCCGCGGGGGTTAGCAATCAGCCCCAGCATTTT	TRBV7-2	TRBJ1-5	NA	NA
CASSLDGESGYGYTF	TGTGCCAGCAGCTTGGACGGGGAGAGCGGCTATGGCTACACCTTC	TRBV5-4	TRBJ1-2	NA	once
CASSSIAGGHNEQFF	TGTGCCAGCAGCTCCATAGCGGGGGGACACAATGAGCAGTTCTTC	TRBV11-2	TRBJ2-1	TRBD2	NA
CATAPGLAGLTDTQYF	TGTGCCACTGCTCCGGGACTAGCGGGGTTGACAGATACGCAGTATTTT	TRBV10-3	TRBJ2-3	TRBD2	NA
CASSGQINLNQPQHF	TGTGCCAGCAGTGGACAAATTAATCTCAATCAGCCCCAGCATTTT	TRBV6-5	TRBJ1-5	NA	few
CASSLLLGWGDTMNTEAFF	TGTGCCAGCAGTCTCCTCCTGGGCTGGGGAGATACGATGAACACTGAAGCTTTCTTT	TRBV28	TRBJ1-1	NA	NA
CASSPRTRASGDTDTQYF	TGTGCCAGCAGCCCAAGAACTAGGGCTAGCGGGGACACAGATACGCAGTATTTT	TRBV9	TRBJ2-3	TRBD2	NA
CASSLTTGAGQPQHF	TGCGCCAGCAGCTTGACTACAGGGGCGGGTCAGCCCCAGCATTTT	TRBV5-1	TRBJ1-5	TRBD1	once
CASSQGGITEQFF	TGTGCCAGCAGCCAAGGAGGTATAACTGAGCAGTTCTTC	TRBV14	TRBJ2-1	NA	NA
CASSPGTGGGTEAFF	TGTGCCAGCAGCCCTGGGACAGGGGGCGGCACTGAAGCTTTCTTT	TRBV7-3	TRBJ1-1	TRBD1	NA
CASSGAGGSYEQYF	TGTGCCAGTAGTGGGGCAGGGGGCTCCTACGAGCAGTACTTC	TRBV19	TRBJ2-7	TRBD1	NA
CASTASFTGNTIYF	TGTGCCAGTACCGCTAGTTTTACTGGAAACACCATATATTTT	TRBV19	TRBJ1-3	NA	NA
CASSVHGGQGTYEQYF	TGTGCCAGCAGCGTCCACGGGGGACAGGGGACCTACGAGCAGTACTTC	TRBV9	TRBJ2-7	TRBD1	few
CASSPRTGYNSPLHF	TGTGCCAGCAGCCCCCGGACAGGTTATAATTCACCCCTCCACTTT	TRBV7-6	TRBJ1-6	TRBD1	NA
CASSPGESQPQHF	TGTGCCAGCTCACCAGGAGAGAGTCAGCCCCAGCATTTT	TRBV18	TRBJ1-5	NA	NA